Detailed here is one TCR beta chain. This sample was taken from a study of beta chain features in type 1 diabetes. Looked up from germline, CDR1 is SGHRS and CDR2 is YFSETQ. The CDR3 spans 16 residues. Trimming removed 4 bases from V and 1 base from J; junction bases left unmatched: 9. Every isolated RNA sample was fully reverse transcribed, so sequencing captured expressed TCRB transcripts. This table comes from immunoSEQ multiplex PCR, and its TCRdb copy is limited to in-frame clones, with some not included. This table holds 200,000 to 250,000 clones, 14% found once. The clonotype was recovered from a woman in her 40s in good health. The chain recombines TRBV5-1 with TRBJ2-3, with 7 bases aligning to TRBD2. Sequenced sample: naive CD4+ T cells from blood. The CDR3 region has the DNA TGCGCCAGCAGCCCCCCTACGGGGGGTGGCACAGATACGCAGTATTTT. Residues: CASSPPTGGGTDTQYF.